This T cell receptor beta chain was identified in a study of cytomegalovirus exposure and HLA in healthy donors (dated by TCRdb to 2015 to 2018). About the study as a whole: In an earlier analysis of roughly 500 of the donors, approximately 260 Gb of sequence data and 100 million or so unique TCR beta sequences from about 180 million T cells were reported. To decide whether each TCR beta V gene segment behaved as functional or pseudogenic, an earlier analysis of some 600 of the donors relied on high-throughput TCR beta sequencing. The number of typed donors differed by locus: about 629-630 for A, B, C, DRB1 and DQB1; 522 for DQA1; fewer than 610 for DPA1; and 450 to 480 for DPB1. In a later analysis, previously published TCR beta repertoires from 670 or so donors were re-analyzed and high-resolution HLA genotyping was added so that TCR occurrence patterns could be studied. Because of strong linkage in the cohort, a handful of DR-DQ haplotypes were treated as single units for association and clustering. Donor age, sex, ethnicity and CMV serostatus were compiled alongside the repertoire data. Along with the approximately 650-subject first cohort, a separate validation cohort of 120 different subjects was used. Among the roughly 380 genotyped donors, 81% belonged to the genetic ancestry cluster associated with self-reported Caucasian donors. The study profiled the T cell repertoires of 500 to 800 subjects by immunosequencing and related them to cytomegalovirus serostatus. Both class I and class II loci were covered by HLA typing, at four-digit resolution. A later genetic analysis used genome-wide SNP genotypes for 398 of the 666 donors, treating that subset as a discovery cohort. Rather than drawing on any new phenotypic data, the later analysis identified candidate immune exposures from TCR beta sequences and the way those sequences occurred across donors. The aim of the study was to test whether cataloging public T cell receptors could identify signatures of past pathogen exposure. On average, around 200,000 unique TCR beta nucleotide sequences were sequenced per donor among fewer than 500 genotyped donors of the cohort, with roughly 18% of those sequences being non-productive. Around 300 gigabases of sequencing data and around 87 million unique TCR sequences were included in an early release covering 550 to 650 HLA-typed donors. The study combined high-throughput TCR immunosequencing, statistical association of individual TCRs with disease status, and machine learning to predict cytomegalovirus infection status. All discovery cohort repertoires had been generated on a single sequencing platform.

The cohort was made up of around 720 healthy bone marrow donors. At the time of sampling, all cohort members were nominally healthy, though unrecorded immune exposures were likely present. Of the approximately 670 cohort members, fewer than 300 had positive CMV serostatus and 350 to 450 had negative CMV serostatus, and CMV serostatus was not recorded for the donor. Each donor provided a peripheral blood sample, and peripheral blood mononuclear cells were used for TCR beta sequencing. The Qiagen DNeasy Blood Extraction Kit was used to extract genomic DNA from the blood cell samples. The library was built by means of the immunoSEQ multiplex PCR assay. The multiplex PCR relied on a mix of 60 forward primers for TCR Vbeta segments and 13 reverse primers for TCR Jbeta segments. The CDR3 region of rearranged TCR beta genes was amplified from genomic DNA with a multiplex PCR assay. The amplified TCR beta libraries were sequenced on the Illumina HiSeq System as 87-base-pair reads. Per the original workflow: Across the 670 or so repertoires, a later analysis counted tens of millions of unique TCR beta chains, approximately 10 million of which were shared by at least two donors. Raw reads were error-corrected and collapsed into unique sequences by a nearest-neighbor algorithm in which closely related sequences were merged to remove PCR and sequencing errors. V, D and J gene segments were assigned by aligning CDR3 sequences to IMGT reference sequences. For a sequence to be retained, at least a six-nucleotide match to both a V gene segment and a J gene segment was required. Rearrangements were classified as productive when the CDR3 lacked stop codons and remained in frame with V and J, and all other rearrangements were classified as non-productive. Following IMGT convention, CDR3 was defined as the stretch from the second conserved V-encoded cysteine up to the conserved J-encoded phenylalanine. The earlier analysis of about 590 of the donors excluded sequences that lacked an unambiguous match to a single V gene segment. An earlier analysis of 450 to 650 of the donors called V segments functional above 56.7% productive rearrangements and segregating when the between-donor standard deviation exceeded 5%. To diagnose cytomegalovirus status from the catalog of TCR beta chain sequences, a statistical classification framework was built. In a later analysis, V and J genes were assigned by comparing TCR nucleotide sequences against IMGT/GENE-DB human TR gene sequences. The TCRdist pipeline was used in a later analysis to assign CDR3 sequences and most-parsimonious VDJ recombination scenarios. A later analysis defined each TCR beta chain by its CDR3 amino acid sequence plus V-gene family, and excluded reads lacking a unique V-gene family. To address suspected cross-contamination and a sequencing artifact, a later analysis removed under 600 highly shared, low-generation-probability nucleotide sequences. In a later analysis, a clonal expansion index for each public chain was calculated from normalized within-repertoire ranks of inferred template counts. In a later analysis, generation probabilities were computed using a VDJ recombination model fitted to out-of-frame rearrangements, and the results were checked against IGoR. In a later analysis, TCR-TCR, TCR-HLA and TCR-CMV co-occurrence was scored with hypergeometric tests, and a repertoire-size bias correction was applied to TCR pairs. In a later analysis, false discovery rates were estimated by permuting HLA or CMV assignments 20 times. A later analysis grouped co-occurring TCRs with DBSCAN, adding TCRdist sequence similarity when clustering within HLA-allele-positive subsets. Repertoires with fewer than 30,000 or more than 120,000 public chains were left out of co-occurrence clustering, as were five repertoires with anomalous nucleotide sharing. The clones in this table, taken by TCRdb from immuneACCESS, are in-frame only. Not every clone is retained; where verified, under half of the shortfall comes from an unresolved V gene, and the cause of the rest is unknown. The V and J calls and clone size come from that table; D and trimming were worked out from the DNA. The sample records some 130,000 clones, 65% to 80% of which are singletons. 1.5% to 2% of the sample belongs to the ten largest clones.

From the cysteine up to the phenylalanine, the CDR3 has a length of 14 residues. The entry retains the CDR3 DNA only, 42 bases that are in frame from base 1. V lost 9 bases and J lost 2 bases; the stretch between them is 14 bases long. Taken from the germline V gene, the CDR1 and CDR2 loops are SGHRS and YFSETQ. This clone was counted only a few times. Its antigen is still unknown. No clone much larger than this one lies a single base away; base qualities are absent. What the study reported, not specific to this receptor: Most TCR sequences were seen in very few donors, while some public TCRs were found in many individuals. Specific HLA alleles were associated with roughly 17,000 TCR beta sequences at a false discovery rate of 0.05 in a later analysis. The presence/absence analyses assumed that sequencing depth was roughly uniform across donors, and that assumption may not be true. In this cohort, only TCR beta chains were sequenced, and detectable features were limited by the absence of alpha or paired-chain data. In a later analysis, most CMV-associated TCR beta chains were found to appear HLA-restricted, with HLA associations seemingly driven largely by CMV exposure. Strong co-occurrence of HLA alleles, especially DR and DQ, made assigning TCR associations to individual alleles difficult. A further reported finding was that TCR beta sequences accurately predicted the HLA-A and HLA-B alleles for most subjects in the first cohort. A cluster of highly shared sequence variants was judged likely to represent a technical artifact of the sequencing pipeline. It was suggested by the authors that the approach could potentially be generalized to other disease states and immunological phenotypes. In the study, approximately 150 TCR beta chains were listed as associated with cytomegalovirus. Linkage disequilibrium might explain the correlated functional status among segregating V segments, but an unknown experimental factor could not be excluded. An earlier analysis of several hundred of the donors showed that most TCR beta V segments appeared in productive rearrangements either about 90% or about 30% of the time, which broadly matched IMGT annotations. Because the 87-base-pair reads could not distinguish some IMGT-functional V segments, including TRBV6-2 and TRBV6-3, those segments were excluded. Because HLA typing was unavailable for some donors at each locus, only the typed subset was used in association tests. According to a later analysis, TCR association rates differed among HLA loci, with DRB1 alleles showing the most associated TCRs and HLA-C alleles showing the fewest. Three of the identified cytomegalovirus-associated TCR beta chains were confirmed in vitro to be specific for cytomegalovirus antigens. In a later analysis, several top co-occurrence clusters were reported to appear linked to parvovirus B19, influenza, CMV and Epstein-Barr virus. In a later analysis, HLA-associated TCR beta chains were found to be more clonally expanded and to have lower generation probabilities than equally common non-associated chains. Cytomegalovirus status was reported to be diagnosed by the classifier with high specificity and sensitivity in both the original and validation cohorts. V-gene and J-gene trimming of TCR beta chains was associated with a missense DCLRE1C variant in a later genetic analysis, and the association was replicated in an independent cohort. Roughly 17 rarely observed V segments, including chromosome 9 orphons, were excluded from the earlier analysis of approximately 500 of the donors because counts were too low. Compared with the roughly 600-donor mean, donors in an Asian-associated ancestry cluster had fewer N-insertions in productive TCRs, according to a later genetic analysis. The only immune exposure information available for the cohort was CMV serostatus.

This chain is built from TRBV5-1 and TRBJ2-2; the D region possibly corresponds to TRBD2 (6 bases align). This receptor was identified in a human donor in good health. Source material: PBMCs. The nucleotide sequence reads TGCGCCACCCAATCGGGACTCAACACCGGGGAGCTGTTTTTT. This gives the protein CATQSGLNTGELFF.